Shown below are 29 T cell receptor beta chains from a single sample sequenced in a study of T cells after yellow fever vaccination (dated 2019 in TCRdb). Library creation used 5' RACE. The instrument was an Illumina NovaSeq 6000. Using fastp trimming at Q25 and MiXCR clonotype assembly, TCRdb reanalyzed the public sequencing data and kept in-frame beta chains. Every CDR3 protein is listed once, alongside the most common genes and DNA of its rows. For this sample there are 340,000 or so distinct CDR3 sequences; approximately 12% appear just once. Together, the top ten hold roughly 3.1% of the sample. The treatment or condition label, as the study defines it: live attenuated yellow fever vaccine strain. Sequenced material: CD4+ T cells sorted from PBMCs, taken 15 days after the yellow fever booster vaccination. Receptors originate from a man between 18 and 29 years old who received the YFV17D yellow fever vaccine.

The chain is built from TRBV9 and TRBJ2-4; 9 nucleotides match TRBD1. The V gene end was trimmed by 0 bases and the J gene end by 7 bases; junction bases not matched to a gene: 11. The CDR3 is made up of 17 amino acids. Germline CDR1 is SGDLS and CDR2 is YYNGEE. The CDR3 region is CASSVGLPGQGENIQYF. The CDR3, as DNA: TGTGCCAGCAGCGTAGGACTTCCGGGACAGGGAGAGAACATTCAGTACTTC.

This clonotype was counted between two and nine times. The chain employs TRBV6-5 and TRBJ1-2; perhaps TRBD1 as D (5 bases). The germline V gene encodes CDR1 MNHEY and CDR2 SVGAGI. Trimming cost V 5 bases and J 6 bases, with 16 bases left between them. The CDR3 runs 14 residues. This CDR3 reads CASSRWGIGNGYTF. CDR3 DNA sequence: TGTGCCAGCAGTCGGTGGGGGATCGGTAATGGCTACACCTTC.

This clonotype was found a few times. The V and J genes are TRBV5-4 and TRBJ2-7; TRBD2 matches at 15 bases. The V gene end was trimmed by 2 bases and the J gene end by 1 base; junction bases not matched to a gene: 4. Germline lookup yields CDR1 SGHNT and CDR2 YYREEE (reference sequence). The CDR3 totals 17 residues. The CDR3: CASSLGGLAGGSYEQYF. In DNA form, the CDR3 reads TGTGCCAGCAGCTTAGGGGGACTAGCGGGGGGATCCTACGAGCAGTACTTC.

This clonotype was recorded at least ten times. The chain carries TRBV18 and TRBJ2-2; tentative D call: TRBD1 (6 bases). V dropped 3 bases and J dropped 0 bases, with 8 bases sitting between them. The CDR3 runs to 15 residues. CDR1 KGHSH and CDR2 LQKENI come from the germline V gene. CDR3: CASSPWTANTGELFF. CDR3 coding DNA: TGTGCCAGCTCACCGTGGACAGCGAACACCGGGGAGCTGTTTTTT.

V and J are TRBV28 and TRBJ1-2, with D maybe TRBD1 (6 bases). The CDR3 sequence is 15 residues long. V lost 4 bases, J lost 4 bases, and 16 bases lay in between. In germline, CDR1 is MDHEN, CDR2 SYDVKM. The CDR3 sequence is CASSSGGVESYGYTF. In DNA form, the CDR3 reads TGTGCCAGCAGTTCGGGGGGCGTTGAGAGCTATGGCTACACCTTC.

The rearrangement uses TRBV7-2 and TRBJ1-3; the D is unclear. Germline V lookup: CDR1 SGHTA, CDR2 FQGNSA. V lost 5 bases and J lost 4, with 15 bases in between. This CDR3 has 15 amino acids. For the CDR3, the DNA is TGTGCCAGCAGCCGAGGTCGCGCCGGGGGAAACACCATATATTTT. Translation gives CASSRGRAGGNTIYF.

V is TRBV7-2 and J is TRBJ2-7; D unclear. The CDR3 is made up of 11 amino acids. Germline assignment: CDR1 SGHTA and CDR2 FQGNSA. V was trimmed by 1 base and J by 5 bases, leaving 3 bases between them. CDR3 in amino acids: CASSLVDEQYF. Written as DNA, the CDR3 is TGTGCCAGCAGCTTAGTGGACGAGCAGTACTTC.

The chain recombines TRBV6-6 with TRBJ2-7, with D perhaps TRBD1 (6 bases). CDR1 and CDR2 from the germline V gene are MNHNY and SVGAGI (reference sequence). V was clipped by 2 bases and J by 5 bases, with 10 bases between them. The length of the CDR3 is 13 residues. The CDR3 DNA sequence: TGTGCCAGCAGTTACGGGACACAGAACGAGCAGTACTTC. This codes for CASSYGTQNEQYF.

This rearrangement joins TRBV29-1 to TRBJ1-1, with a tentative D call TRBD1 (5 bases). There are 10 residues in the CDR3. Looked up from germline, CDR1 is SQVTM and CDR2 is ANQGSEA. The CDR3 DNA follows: TGCGTCGTGGGGGACACTGAAGCTTTCTTT. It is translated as CVVGDTEAFF.

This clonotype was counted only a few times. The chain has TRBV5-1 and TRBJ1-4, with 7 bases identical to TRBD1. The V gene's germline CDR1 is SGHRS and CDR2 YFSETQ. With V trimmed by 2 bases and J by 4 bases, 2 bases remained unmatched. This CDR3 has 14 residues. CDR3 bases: TGCGCCAGCAGCTTCGGGACAGTTAATGAAAAACTGTTTTTT. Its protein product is CASSFGTVNEKLFF. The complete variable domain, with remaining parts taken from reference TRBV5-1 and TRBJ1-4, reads KAGVTQTPRYLIKTRGQQVTLSCSPISGHRSVSWYQQTPGQGLQFLFEYFSETQRNKGNFPGRFSGRQFSNSRSEMNVSTLELGDSALYLCASSFGTVNEKLFFGSGTQLSVL.

CDR3 nucleotide sequence: TGTGCCAGCAGCTTAGCGACCTTCACTGAAGCTTTCTTT. Protein sequence: CASSLATFTEAFF. The chain is built from TRBV11-1 and TRBJ1-1; no reliable D call. Between the trimmed V and J ends, which lost 0 bases and 4 bases, there was a span of 6 bases. CDR1 is SGHAT and CDR2 is FQDESV in the germline V gene (reference sequence). The CDR3 is made up of 13 amino acids.

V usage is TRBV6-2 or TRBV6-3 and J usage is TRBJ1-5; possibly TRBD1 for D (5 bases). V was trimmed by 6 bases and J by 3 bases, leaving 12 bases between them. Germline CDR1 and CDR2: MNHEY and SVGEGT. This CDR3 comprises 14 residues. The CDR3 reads CASSPTAINQPQHF. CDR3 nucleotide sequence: TGTGCCAGCAGCCCGACAGCGATCAATCAGCCCCAGCATTTT.

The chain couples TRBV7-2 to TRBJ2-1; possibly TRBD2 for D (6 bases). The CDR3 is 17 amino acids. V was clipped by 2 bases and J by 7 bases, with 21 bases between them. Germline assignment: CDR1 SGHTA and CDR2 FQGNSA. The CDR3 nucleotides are TGTGCCAGCAGCTTAACCCCGGGGGTGGCAGGGCTGAATGAGCAGTTCTTC. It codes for CASSLTPGVAGLNEQFF.

The CDR3 nucleotides are TGTGCCAGCAGTTTGAAGCAGTACTATGGCTACACCTTC. It codes for CASSLKQYYGYTF. This chain connects TRBV28 to TRBJ1-2; D not resolved. V lost 3 bases to trimming and J lost 3 bases, with 8 bases between them. This CDR3 has 13 residues. Germline V gene sequence: CDR1 MDHEN, CDR2 SYDVKM.

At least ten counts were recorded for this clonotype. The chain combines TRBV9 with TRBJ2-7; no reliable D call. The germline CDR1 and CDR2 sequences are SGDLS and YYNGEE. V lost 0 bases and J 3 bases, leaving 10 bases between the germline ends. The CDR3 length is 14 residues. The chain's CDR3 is CASSVAGRDYEQYF. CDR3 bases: TGTGCCAGCAGCGTAGCCGGTCGAGACTACGAGCAGTACTTC.

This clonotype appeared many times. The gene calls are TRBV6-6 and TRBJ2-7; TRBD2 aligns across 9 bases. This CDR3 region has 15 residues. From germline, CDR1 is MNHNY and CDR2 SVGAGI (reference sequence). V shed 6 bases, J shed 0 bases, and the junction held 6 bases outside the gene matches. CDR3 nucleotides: TGTGCCAGCAGGGGTAGCGGGGGCAGCTCCTACGAGCAGTACGTC. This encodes CASRGSGGSSYEQYV.

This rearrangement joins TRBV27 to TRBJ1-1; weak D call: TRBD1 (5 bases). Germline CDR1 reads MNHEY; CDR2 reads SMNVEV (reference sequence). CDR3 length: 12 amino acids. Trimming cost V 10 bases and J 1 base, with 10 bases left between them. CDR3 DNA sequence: TGTGCCACCGGGACGGGGAACACTGAAGCTTTCTTT. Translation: CATGTGNTEAFF.

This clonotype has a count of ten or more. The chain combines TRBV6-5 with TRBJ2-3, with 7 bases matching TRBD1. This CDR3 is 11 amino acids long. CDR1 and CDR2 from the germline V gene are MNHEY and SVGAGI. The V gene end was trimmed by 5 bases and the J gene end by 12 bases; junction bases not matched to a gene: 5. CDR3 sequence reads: CASSPGTAQYF. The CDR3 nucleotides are TGTGCCAGCAGTCCCGGGACAGCCCAGTATTTT.

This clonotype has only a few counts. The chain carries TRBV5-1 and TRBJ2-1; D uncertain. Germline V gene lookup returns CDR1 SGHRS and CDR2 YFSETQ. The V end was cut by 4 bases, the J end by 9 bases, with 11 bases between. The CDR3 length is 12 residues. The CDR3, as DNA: TGCGCCAGCAGCGAGCAGGTAACTGAGCAGTTCTTC. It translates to CASSEQVTEQFF.

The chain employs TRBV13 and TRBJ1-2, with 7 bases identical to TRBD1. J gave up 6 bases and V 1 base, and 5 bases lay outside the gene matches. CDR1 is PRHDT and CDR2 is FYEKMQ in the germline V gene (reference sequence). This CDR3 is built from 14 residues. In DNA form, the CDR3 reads TGTGCCAGCAGCTTAGCCACAGGGGCGGATGGCTACACCTTC. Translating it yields CASSLATGADGYTF.

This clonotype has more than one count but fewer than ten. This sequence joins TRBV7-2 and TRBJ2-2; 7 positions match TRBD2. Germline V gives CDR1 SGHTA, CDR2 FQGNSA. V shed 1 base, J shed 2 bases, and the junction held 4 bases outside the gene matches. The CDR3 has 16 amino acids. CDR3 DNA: TGTGCCAGCAGCTTAGGGAGCGGGGCTAACACCGGGGAGCTGTTTTTT. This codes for CASSLGSGANTGELFF.

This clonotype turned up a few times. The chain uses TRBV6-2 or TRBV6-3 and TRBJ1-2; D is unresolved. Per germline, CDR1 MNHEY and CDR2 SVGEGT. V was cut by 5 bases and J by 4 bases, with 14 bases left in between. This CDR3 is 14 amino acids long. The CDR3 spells CASSQPTRFYGYTF. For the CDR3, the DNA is TGTGCCAGCAGTCAGCCGACACGATTCTATGGCTACACCTTC.

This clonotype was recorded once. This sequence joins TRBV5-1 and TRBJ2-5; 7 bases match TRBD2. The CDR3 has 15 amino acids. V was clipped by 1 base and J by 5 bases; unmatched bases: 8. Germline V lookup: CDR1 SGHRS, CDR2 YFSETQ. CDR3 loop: CASSLSQTSRETQYF. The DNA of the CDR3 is TGCGCCAGCAGCTTGTCCCAGACTAGCAGGGAGACCCAGTACTTC.

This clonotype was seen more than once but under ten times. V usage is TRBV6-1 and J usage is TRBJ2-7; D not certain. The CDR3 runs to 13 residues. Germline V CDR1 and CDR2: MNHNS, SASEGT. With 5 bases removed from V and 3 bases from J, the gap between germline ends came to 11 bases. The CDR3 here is CASSYSPDYEQYF. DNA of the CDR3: TGTGCCAGCAGTTACAGCCCCGACTACGAGCAGTACTTC.

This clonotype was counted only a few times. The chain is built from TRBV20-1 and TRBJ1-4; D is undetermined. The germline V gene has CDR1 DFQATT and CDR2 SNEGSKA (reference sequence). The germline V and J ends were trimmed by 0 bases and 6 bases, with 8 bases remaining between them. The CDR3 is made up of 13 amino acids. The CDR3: CSARDVTDEKLFF. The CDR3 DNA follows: TGCAGTGCTAGAGACGTCACGGATGAAAAACTGTTTTTT.

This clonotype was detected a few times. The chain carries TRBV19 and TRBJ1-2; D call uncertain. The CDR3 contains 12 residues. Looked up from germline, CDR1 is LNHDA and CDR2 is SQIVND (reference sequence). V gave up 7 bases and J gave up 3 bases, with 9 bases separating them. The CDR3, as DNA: TGTGCCAGTACCGATGAAGACTATGGCTACACCTTC. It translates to CASTDEDYGYTF.

The CDR3 reads CASSLESRGFYGYTF. The CDR3 DNA reads as TGCGCCAGCAGCTTGGAATCCCGAGGATTCTATGGCTACACCTTC. The gene calls are TRBV5-1 and TRBJ1-2; D unresolved. The CDR3 totals 15 residues. Germline V gene sequence: CDR1 SGHRS, CDR2 YFSETQ. V dropped 0 bases and J dropped 4 bases, with 13 bases sitting between them.

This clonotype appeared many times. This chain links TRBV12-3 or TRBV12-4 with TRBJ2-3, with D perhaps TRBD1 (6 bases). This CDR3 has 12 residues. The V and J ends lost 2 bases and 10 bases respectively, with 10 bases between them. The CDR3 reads CASSLTGYPQYF. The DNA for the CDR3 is TGTGCCAGCAGTTTAACAGGGTACCCGCAGTATTTT.

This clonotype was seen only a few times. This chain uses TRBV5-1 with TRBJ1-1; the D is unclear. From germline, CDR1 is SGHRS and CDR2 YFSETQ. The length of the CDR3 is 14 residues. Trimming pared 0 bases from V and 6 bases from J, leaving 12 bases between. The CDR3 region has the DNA TGCGCCAGCAGCTTGGTGCTGGGATCCGCTGAAGCTTTCTTT. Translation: CASSLVLGSAEAFF.